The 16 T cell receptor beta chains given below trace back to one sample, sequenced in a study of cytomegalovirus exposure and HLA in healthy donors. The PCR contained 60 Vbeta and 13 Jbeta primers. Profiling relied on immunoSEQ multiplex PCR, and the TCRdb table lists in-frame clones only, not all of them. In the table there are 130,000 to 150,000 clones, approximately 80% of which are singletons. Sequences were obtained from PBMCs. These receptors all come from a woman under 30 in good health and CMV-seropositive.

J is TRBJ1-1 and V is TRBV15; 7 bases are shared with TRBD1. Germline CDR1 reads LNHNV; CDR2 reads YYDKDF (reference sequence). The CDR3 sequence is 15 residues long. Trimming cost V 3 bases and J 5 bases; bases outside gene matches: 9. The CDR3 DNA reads TGTGCCACCAGCAGCACAGGGGATGCGAGGACTGAAGCTTTCTTT. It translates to CATSSTGDARTEAFF. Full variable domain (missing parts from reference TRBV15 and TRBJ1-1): DAMVIQNPRYQVTQFGKPVTLSCSQTLNHNVMYWYQQKSSQAPKLLFHYYDKDFNNEADTPDNFQSRRPNTSFCFLDIRSPGLGDTAMYLCATSSTGDARTEAFFGQGTRLTVV.

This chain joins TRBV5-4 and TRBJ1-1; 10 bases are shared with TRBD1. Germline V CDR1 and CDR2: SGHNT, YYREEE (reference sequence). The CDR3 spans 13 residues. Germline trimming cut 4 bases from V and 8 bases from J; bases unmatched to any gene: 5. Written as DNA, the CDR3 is TGTGCCAGCAGCGATGGACAGGGGGAGGAAGCTTTCTTT. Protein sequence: CASSDGQGEEAFF.

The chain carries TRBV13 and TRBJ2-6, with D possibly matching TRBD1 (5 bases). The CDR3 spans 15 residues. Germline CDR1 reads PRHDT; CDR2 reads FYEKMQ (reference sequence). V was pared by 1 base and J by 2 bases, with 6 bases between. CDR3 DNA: TGTGCCAGCAGCTTAGAGACAGCTGGGGCCAACGTCCTGACTTTC. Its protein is CASSLETAGANVLTF.

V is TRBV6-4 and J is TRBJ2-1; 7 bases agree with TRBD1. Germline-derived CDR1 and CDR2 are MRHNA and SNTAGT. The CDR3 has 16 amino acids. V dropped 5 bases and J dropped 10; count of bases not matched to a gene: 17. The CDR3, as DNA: TGTGCCAGCAGTCCCTTGACAGGGTATTCTCGAGGGGAGCAGTTCTTC. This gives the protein CASSPLTGYSRGEQFF.

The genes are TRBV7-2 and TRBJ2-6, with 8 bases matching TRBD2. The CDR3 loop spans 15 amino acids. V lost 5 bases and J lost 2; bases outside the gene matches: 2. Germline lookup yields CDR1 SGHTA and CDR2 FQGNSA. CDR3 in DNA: TGTGCCAGCAGCCCGGGGGGGCCTGGGGCCAACGTCCTGACTTTC. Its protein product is CASSPGGPGANVLTF.

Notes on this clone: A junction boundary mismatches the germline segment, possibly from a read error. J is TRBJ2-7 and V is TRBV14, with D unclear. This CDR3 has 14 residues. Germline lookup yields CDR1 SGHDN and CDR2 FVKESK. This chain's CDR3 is CASSQDLNSHEQYF. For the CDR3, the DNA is TGTGCCAGCAGCCAAGACCTTAACTCCCACGAGCAGTACTTC. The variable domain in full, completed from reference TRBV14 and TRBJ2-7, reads EAGVTQFPSHSVIEKGQTVTLRCDPISGHDNLYWYRRVMGKEIKFLLHFVKESKQDESGMPNNRFLAERTGGTYSTLKVQPAELEDSGVYFCASSQDLNSHEQYFGPGTRLTVT.

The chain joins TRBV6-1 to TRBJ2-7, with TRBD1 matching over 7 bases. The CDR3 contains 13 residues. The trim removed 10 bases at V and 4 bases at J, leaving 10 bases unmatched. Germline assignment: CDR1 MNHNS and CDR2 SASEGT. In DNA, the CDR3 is TGTGCCACCCGGGGACAGAGCTTTTACGAGCAGTACTTC. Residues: CATRGQSFYEQYF.

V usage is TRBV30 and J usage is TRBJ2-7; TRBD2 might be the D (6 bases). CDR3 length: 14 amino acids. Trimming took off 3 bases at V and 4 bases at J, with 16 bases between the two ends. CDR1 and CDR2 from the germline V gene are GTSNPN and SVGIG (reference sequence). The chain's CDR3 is CAWSPPRERYEQYF. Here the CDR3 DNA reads TGTGCCTGGAGCCCCCCCCGGGAGAGGTACGAGCAGTACTTC.

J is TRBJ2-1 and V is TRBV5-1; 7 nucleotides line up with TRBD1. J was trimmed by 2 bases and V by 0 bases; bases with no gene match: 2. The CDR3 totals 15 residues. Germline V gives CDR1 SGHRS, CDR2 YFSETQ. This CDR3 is CASSLEGGAYNEQFF. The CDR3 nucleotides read TGCGCCAGCAGCTTGGAAGGGGGCGCCTACAATGAGCAGTTCTTC.

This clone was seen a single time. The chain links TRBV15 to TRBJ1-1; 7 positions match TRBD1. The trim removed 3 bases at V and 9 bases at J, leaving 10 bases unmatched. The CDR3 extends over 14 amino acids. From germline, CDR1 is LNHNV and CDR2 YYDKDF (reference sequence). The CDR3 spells CATSSATGDHKAFF. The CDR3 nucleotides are TGTGCCACCAGCAGCGCTACAGGGGATCACAAAGCTTTCTTT.

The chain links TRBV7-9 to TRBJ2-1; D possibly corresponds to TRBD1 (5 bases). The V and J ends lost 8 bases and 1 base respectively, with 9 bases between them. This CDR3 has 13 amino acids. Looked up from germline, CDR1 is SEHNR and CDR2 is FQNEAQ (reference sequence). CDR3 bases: TGTGCCAGCGGGGCAGGTTCCTACAATGAGCAGTTCTTC. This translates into CASGAGSYNEQFF.

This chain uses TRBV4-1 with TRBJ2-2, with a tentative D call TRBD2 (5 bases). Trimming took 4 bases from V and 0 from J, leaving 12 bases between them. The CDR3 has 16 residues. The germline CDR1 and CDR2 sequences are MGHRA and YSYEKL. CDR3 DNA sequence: TGCGCCAGCAGCCCGTTAGGACTGTCGAACACCGGGGAGCTGTTTTTT. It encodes CASSPLGLSNTGELFF.

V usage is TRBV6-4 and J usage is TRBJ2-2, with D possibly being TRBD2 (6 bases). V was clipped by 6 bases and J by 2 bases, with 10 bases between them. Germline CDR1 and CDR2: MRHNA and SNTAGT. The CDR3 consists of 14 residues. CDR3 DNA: TGTGCCAGCAGAACGGGGGAAAACACCGGGGAGCTGTTTTTT. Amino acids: CASRTGENTGELFF.

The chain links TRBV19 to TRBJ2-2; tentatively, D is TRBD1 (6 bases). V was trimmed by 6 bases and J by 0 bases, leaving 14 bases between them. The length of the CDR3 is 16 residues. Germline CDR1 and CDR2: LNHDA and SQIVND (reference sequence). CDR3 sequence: CASRLGQFANTGELFF. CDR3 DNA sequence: TGTGCCAGTAGACTAGGACAGTTCGCGAACACCGGGGAGCTGTTTTTT.

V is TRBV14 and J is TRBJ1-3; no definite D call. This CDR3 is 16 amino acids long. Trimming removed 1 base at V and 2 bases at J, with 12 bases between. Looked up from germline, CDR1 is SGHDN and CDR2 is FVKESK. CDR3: CASSQGASAAGNTIYF. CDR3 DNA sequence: TGTGCCAGCAGCCAAGGAGCGAGTGCGGCTGGAAACACCATATATTTT.

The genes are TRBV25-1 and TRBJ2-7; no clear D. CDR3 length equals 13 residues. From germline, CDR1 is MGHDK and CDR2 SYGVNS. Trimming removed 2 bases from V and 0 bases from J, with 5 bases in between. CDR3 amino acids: CASSEADSYEQYF. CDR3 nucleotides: TGTGCCAGCAGTGAAGCGGACTCCTACGAGCAGTACTTC.